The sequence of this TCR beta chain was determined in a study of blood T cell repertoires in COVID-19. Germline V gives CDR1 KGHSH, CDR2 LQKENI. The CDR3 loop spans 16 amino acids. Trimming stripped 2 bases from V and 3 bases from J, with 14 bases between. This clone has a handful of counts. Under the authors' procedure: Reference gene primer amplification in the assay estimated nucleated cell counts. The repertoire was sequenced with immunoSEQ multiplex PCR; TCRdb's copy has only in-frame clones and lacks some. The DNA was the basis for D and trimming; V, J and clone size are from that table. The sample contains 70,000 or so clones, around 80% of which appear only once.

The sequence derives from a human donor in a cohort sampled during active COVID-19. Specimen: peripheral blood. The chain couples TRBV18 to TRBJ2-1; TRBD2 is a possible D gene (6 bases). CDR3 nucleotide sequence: TGTGCCAGCTCACCAGTCGTTGGGGGAGGCTACAATGAGCAGTTCTTC. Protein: CASSPVVGGGYNEQFF.